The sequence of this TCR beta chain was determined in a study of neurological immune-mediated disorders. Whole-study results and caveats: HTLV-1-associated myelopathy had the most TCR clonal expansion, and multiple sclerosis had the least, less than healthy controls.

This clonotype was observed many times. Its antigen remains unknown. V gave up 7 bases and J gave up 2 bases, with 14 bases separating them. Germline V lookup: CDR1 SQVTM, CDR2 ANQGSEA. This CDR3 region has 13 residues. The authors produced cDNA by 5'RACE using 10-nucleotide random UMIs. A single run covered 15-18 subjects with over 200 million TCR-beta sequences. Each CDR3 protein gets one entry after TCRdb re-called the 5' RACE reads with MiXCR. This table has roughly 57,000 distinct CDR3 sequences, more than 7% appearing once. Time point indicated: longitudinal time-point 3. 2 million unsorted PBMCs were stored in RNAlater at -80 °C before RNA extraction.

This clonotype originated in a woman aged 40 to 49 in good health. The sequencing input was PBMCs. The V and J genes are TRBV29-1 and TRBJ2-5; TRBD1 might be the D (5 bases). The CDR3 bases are TGCAGCGCGACGGACACGCATCAAGAGACCCAGTACTTC. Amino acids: CSATDTHQETQYF.